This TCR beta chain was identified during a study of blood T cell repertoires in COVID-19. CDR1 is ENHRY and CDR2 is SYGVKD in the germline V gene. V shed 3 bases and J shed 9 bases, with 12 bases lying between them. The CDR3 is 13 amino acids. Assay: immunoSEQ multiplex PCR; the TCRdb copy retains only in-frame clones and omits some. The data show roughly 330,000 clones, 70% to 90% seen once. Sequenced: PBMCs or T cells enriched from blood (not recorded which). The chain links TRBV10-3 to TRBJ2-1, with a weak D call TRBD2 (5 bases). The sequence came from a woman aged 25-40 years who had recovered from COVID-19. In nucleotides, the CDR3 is TGTGCCATCAGTGATAGTGGGCGGGCTGAGCAGTTCTTC. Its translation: CAISDSGRAEQFF.